This T cell receptor (beta chain) stems from a study of long-term antiretroviral therapy in people with HIV. At least two post-ART and at least one pre-ART PBMC sample were available for each donor. V lost 2 bases and J lost 5, with 16 bases in between. In germline, CDR1 is LNHDA, CDR2 SQIVND (reference sequence). CDR3 length equals 17 residues. At survey level, the immunoSEQ assay was run in its v3.0 version. Method: immunoSEQ multiplex PCR; TCRdb's copy keeps in-frame clones and lacks some. This sample has about 6,700 clones; 74% occur once, and the top ten carry around 6.8%. The genes are TRBV19 and TRBJ2-6; possibly TRBD1 for D (6 bases). This material consisted of unsorted PBMCs, taken 0.1 years before starting antiretroviral therapy. The TCR was taken from a man aged 18 to 29 with HIV. The CDR3 spells CASSIFGQPKRANVLTF. The CDR3 bases are TGTGCCAGTAGTATATTTGGACAGCCAAAAAGGGCCAACGTCCTGACTTTC.